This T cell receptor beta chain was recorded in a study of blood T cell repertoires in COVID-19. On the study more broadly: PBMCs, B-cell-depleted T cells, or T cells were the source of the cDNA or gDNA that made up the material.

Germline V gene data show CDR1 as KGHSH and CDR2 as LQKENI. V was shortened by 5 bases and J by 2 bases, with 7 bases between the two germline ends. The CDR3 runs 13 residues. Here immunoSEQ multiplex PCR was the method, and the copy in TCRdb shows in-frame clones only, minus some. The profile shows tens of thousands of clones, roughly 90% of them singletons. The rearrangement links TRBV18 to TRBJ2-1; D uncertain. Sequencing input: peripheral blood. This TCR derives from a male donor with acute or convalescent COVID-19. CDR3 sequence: CASSVLAYNEQFF. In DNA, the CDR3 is TGTGCCAGCTCAGTACTCGCCTACAATGAGCAGTTCTTC.